The sequence of this TCR beta chain was determined in a study of identical twins. Concerning this clonotype itself: Its antigen remains unidentified.

Template switching created a universal primer site, and the cDNA included unique molecular identifiers. In TCRdb, the 5' RACE reads were re-called with MiXCR into one record per CDR3 protein. The table shows approximately 620,000 distinct CDR3 sequences, with roughly 8% occurring only once. After removal of 7 bases from V and 1 base from J, the junction contained 5 bases not matched to a gene. The CDR3 runs to 15 residues. CDR1 LGHDT and CDR2 YNNKEL come from the germline V gene (reference sequence). Points from the study as a whole: A partial confounding effect on zero-insertion analyses could come from invariant MAIT and iNKT cells. In cord blood, abundant beta clonotypes had fewer insertions; memory showed no trend. Conclusions rested on cross-sectional statistics rather than following the same donors.

These data are also associated with another study on yellow fever vaccine responses in identical twins.

The source of this sequence is a woman aged 18-29 years in good health. The genes are TRBV3-1 and TRBJ2-1; 9 bases fit TRBD1. The sequencing sample was made of PBMCs. CDR3 DNA: TGTGCCAGCACTACTGGACAGGGGTCCTACAATGAGCAGTTCTTC. Encoded protein: CASTTGQGSYNEQFF.